The entry below describes one TCR beta chain. Its antigen is unidentified. From germline, CDR1 is SGHVS and CDR2 FNYEAQ. This CDR3 has 15 residues. Trimming shortened V by 5 bases and J by 9 bases, and 20 bases separated the two germline ends. MiXCR, applied by TCRdb to the 5' RACE reads, yields one record per CDR3 protein. Of about 260,000 distinct CDR3 sequences in the sample, 16% were seen once. The entry originates in a study of T-cell memory formation after mild COVID-19. Overall study results and limits: Whether day 37 second-wave clones are SARS-CoV-2-specific was not confirmed. Contracting CD4+ clones were located mainly in CM and EM, and CD8+ clones in EMRA.

The chain combines TRBV7-6 with TRBJ2-1, with TRBD1 as a possible D gene (6 bases). This TCR was sampled from a man in his late teens or twenties who had mild COVID-19 (a few samples of this study predate the infection). Cell type and time point are not known. Sequenced input: PBMCs or a T cell subset sorted from them (not recorded which). For the CDR3, the DNA is TGTGCCAGCAGCCAACGTTCCCCGGGGACACCTGAGCAGTTCTTC. This encodes CASSQRSPGTPEQFF. The full variable domain, completed using reference TRBV7-6 and TRBJ2-1, is GAGVSQSPRYKVTKRGQDVALRCDPISGHVSLYWYRQALGQGPEFLTYFNYEAQQDKSGLPNDRFSAERPEGSISTLTIQRTEQRDSAMYRCASSQRSPGTPEQFFGPGTRLTVL.